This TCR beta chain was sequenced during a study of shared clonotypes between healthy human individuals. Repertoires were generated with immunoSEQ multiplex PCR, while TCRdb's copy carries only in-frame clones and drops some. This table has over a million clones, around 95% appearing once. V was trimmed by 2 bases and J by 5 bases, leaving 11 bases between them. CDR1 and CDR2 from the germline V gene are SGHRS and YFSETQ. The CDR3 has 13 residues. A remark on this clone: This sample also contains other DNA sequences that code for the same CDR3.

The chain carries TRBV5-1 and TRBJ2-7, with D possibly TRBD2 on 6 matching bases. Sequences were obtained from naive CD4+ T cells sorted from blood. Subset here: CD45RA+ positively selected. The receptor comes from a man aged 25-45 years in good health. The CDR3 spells CASSFGGGDEQYF. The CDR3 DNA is TGCGCCAGCAGCTTCGGAGGCGGGGACGAGCAGTACTTC.